The clone carrying this TCR beta chain showed up just a few times. What it recognizes is unknown. The data belong to a study of regulatory T cells in long-lasting Graves disease. General study points: Those with persistent Graves' had less TCR diversity than newly diagnosed patients.

Construction of TCR beta libraries relied on iRepertoire HTBI primers and on Arm-PCR targeting CDR3 regions. TCRdb analysed the multiplex PCR reads with MiXCR anew, one entry per CDR3 protein. This table has 400,000 to 500,000 distinct CDR3 sequences, roughly 15% appearing once. The sample's time point: newly diagnosed GD, antithyroid drugs for less than 3 months. The TCR library was prepared using RNA isolated from PBMCs. Roughly 8.3 milliliters of peripheral blood were taken and placed in EDTA tubes. The same specimen was also included in a second study, on T cells in Graves' hyperthyroidism and ophthalmopathy. That source notes: Thyroid ultrasound, orbital computed tomography, clinical symptoms, and serum thyroxine and TRAb underpinned diagnoses. Most thyroid-expanded clonotypes above 0.001 were also found in blood.

Here the sequenced sample was peripheral blood mononuclear cells (PBMCs), taken at new diagnosis, from a patient treated with antithyroid drugs. The origin of this receptor is a woman between 18 and 30 years old with Graves disease.

The CDR3 sequence is CASSLGVLAGVVGELFF. CDR3 sequence (DNA): TGTGCCAGCAGCTTAGGAGTGCTGGCCGGAGTAGTCGGGGAGCTGTTTTTT. V is TRBV7-6 and J is TRBJ2-2; D not resolved. Germline V CDR1 and CDR2: SGHVS, FNYEAQ. V lost 1 base and J lost 7, with 19 bases in between. The CDR3 totals 17 residues.